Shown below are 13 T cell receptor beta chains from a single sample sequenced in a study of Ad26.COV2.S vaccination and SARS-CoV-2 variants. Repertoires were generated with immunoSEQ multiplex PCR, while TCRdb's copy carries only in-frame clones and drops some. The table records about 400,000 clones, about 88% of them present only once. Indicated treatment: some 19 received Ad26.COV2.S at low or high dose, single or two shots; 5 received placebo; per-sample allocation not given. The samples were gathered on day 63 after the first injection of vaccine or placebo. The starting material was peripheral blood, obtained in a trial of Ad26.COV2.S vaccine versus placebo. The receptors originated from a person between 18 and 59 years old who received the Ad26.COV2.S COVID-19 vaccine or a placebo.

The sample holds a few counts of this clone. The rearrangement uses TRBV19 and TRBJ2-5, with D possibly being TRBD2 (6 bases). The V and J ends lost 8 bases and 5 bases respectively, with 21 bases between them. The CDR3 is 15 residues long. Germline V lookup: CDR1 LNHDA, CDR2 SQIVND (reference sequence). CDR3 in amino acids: CASGGVLGSWETQYF. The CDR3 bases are TGTGCCAGTGGAGGGGTCTTGGGGAGCTGGGAGACCCAGTACTTC.

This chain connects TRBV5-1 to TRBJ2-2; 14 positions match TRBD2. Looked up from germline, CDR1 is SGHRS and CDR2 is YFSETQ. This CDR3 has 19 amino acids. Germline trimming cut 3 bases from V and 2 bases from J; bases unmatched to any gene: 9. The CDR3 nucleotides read TGCGCCAGCAGCTCCGTCGGACTAGCGGGGGGTTTTAACACCGGGGAGCTGTTTTTT. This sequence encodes CASSSVGLAGGFNTGELFF.

CDR3 sequence: CASSQGQNQPQHF. CDR3 coding DNA: TGTGCCAGCTCTCAGGGGCAAAATCAGCCCCAGCATTTT. The chain joins TRBV12-3 or TRBV12-4 to TRBJ1-5; TRBD1 is a possible D gene (6 bases). Between the trimmed V and J ends, which lost 8 bases and 4 bases, there was a span of 12 bases. The CDR3 consists of 13 residues.

The DNA for the CDR3 is TGTGCCAGCAGTTTAGCTAATAGCAATCAGCCCCAGCATTTT. This codes for CASSLANSNQPQHF. The chain carries TRBV6-5 and TRBJ1-5, with D hard to call. Germline CDR1 reads MNHEY; CDR2 reads SVGAGI. Trimming stripped 4 bases from V and 0 bases from J, with 7 bases between. This CDR3 region has 14 residues.

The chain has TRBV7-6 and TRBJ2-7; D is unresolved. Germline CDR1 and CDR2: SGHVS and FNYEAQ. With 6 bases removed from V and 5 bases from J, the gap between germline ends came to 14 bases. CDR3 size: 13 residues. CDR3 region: CASSFIPGDEQYF. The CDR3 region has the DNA TGTGCCAGCAGTTTCATTCCTGGTGACGAGCAGTACTTC.

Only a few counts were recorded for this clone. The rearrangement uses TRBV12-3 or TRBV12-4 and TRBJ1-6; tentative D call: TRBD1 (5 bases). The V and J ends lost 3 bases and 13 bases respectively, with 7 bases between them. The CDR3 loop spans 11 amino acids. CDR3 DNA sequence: TGTGCCAGCAGTTTCGGGGGTCCCCTCCACTTT. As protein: CASSFGGPLHF.

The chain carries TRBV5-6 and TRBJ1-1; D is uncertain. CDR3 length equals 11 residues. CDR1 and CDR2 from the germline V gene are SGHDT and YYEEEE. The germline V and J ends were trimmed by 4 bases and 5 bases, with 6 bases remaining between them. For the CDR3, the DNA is TGTGCCAGCAGCAGGTGGACTGAAGCTTTCTTT. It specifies CASSRWTEAFF.

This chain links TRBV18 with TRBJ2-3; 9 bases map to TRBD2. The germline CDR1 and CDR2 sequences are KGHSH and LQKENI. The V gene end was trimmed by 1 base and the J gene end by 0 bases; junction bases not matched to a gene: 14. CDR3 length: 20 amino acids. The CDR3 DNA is TGTGCCAGCTCACCACGGCAGATAGCGGGAGAGGGGACTAGCACAGATACGCAGTATTTT. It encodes CASSPRQIAGEGTSTDTQYF.

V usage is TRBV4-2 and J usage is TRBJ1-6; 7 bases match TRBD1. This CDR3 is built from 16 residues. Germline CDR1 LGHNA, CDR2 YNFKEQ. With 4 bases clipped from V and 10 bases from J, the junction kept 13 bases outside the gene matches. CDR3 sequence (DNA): TGTGCCAGCAGCCGCCAGGGCGACAGGGAGGGATCACCCCTCCACTTT. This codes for CASSRQGDREGSPLHF.

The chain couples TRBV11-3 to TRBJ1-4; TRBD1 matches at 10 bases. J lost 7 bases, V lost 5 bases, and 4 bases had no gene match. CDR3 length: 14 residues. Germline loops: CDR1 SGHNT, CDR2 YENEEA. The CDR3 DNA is TGTGCCAGCAGCGTCGGACAGGGGGGTGAAAAACTGTTTTTT. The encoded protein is CASSVGQGGEKLFF.

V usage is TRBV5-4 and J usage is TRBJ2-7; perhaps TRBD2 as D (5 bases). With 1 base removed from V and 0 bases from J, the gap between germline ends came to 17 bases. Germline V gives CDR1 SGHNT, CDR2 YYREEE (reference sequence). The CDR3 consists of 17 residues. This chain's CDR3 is CASSLRFGAGSSYEQYF. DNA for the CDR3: TGTGCCAGCAGCTTGAGGTTCGGCGCGGGCAGCTCCTACGAGCAGTACTTC. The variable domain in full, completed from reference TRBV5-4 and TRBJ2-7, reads ETGVTQSPTHLIKTRGQQVTLRCSSQSGHNTVSWYQQALGQGPQFIFQYYREEENGRGNFPPRFSGLQFPNYSSELNVNALELDDSALYLCASSLRFGAGSSYEQYFGPGTRLTVT.

The CDR3 nucleotides read TGTGCCAGCAGCCAACCGGGACTAGCTGTAAGAACCCAGTACTTC. Amino acids: CASSQPGLAVRTQYF. V usage is TRBV3-1 (or the pseudogene TRBV3-2) and J usage is TRBJ2-5; TRBD2 aligns across 9 bases. Germline V gene data show CDR1 as LGHDT and CDR2 as YNNKEL (reference sequence). The CDR3 contains 15 residues. The V gene end was trimmed by 2 bases and the J gene end by 8 bases; junction bases not matched to a gene: 9.

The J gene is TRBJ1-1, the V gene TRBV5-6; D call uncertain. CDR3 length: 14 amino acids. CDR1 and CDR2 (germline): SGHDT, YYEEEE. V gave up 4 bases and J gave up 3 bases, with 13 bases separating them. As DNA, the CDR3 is TGTGCCAGCAGCCCCTCCCCGACGGACACTGAAGCTTTCTTT. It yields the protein CASSPSPTDTEAFF.